These 2 T cell receptor beta chains came from one sample sequenced in a study of cytomegalovirus exposure and HLA in healthy donors. It was with 60 Vbeta and 13 Jbeta primers that the PCR ran. Assay: immunoSEQ multiplex PCR; the TCRdb copy retains only in-frame clones and omits some. This table holds some 120,000 clones, over 70% found once. Sequenced: PBMCs. These receptors originate from a man aged 25 to 40 in good health and CMV-seronegative.

This chain joins TRBV30 and TRBJ2-7, with D tentatively TRBD2 (5 bases). The ends were cut back, 5 bases at V and 3 bases at J, with 8 bases in the middle. From germline, CDR1 is GTSNPN and CDR2 SVGIG (reference sequence). CDR3 length equals 11 residues. In DNA, the CDR3 is TGTGCCTGGCGGGGTTACTACGAGCAGTACTTC. Amino acid sequence: CAWRGYYEQYF.

J is TRBJ2-5 and V is TRBV13, with 8 bases identical to TRBD2. The trim removed 4 bases at V and 11 bases at J, leaving 15 bases unmatched. This CDR3 has 15 amino acids. The germline gives CDR1 PRHDT, CDR2 FYEKMQ (reference sequence). The chain's CDR3 is CASSSSGSGRGNQYF. CDR3 in DNA: TGTGCCAGCAGCTCCTCCGGAAGCGGGAGAGGGAATCAGTACTTC.